This T cell receptor beta chain is drawn from a study of T cell repertoires in cytomegalovirus infection (dated by TCRdb to about 2019). Study-wide context: Donor HLA type was relevant to the analysis, because carriage of CMV infection together with the matching HLA type was indicated by public TCR beta signatures.

Broad study findings and their caveats: In both this cohort and an independent cohort of several hundred donors, the cumulative frequency of public TCR beta family members distinguished carriers of CMV infection plus the relevant HLA type. The ex vivo response was dominated by HLA-C-restricted CMV-specific TCR beta clonotypes, which also provided the single most frequent clonotype in two of eight donors.

To note about this clonotype: This clone's antigen is unknown. No clone much larger than this one lies a single base away; base qualities are absent.

CDR1 and CDR2, per the germline V gene, are MNHEY and SVGAGI. V and J lose 6 bases and 7 bases, and a span of 10 bases separates them. CDR3 length: 11 amino acids, cysteine to phenylalanine. Left in the record is the CDR3 DNA by itself, 33 bases read in frame from the first base. Sequencing instrument: Illumina HiSeq 1500. TCRdb handled the public reads itself, with Q25 trimming in fastp and clone calling in MiXCR, and kept productive beta chains. Duplicate CDR3 protein sequences are folded into a single record with the most common DNA and genes. The sample table records almost 500,000 distinct CDR3 sequences; approximately 10% of these occur just once. Roughly 10% of the sample belongs to the ten largest clones.

The TCR originated in a human donor in good health (CMV status not recorded). Some clones in this sample may be carry-over from other donors' samples. This chain joins TRBV6-5 to TRBJ2-7; no confident D gene assignment can be made. The sequenced sample consisted of PBMCs. The DNA is TGTGCCAGCAGGGGGTCAGTGGAGCAGTACTTC. This translates into CASRGSVEQYF.